This T cell receptor (beta chain) was profiled in a study of blood T cell repertoires in COVID-19. About the study: Donors in the United States, Italy and Spain gave samples during acute or convalescent COVID-19. Sources were T cells, B-cell-depleted T cells, or PBMCs; the material itself was cDNA or gDNA.

This CDR3 spans 19 amino acids. The germline gives CDR1 MGHRA, CDR2 YSYEKL. The germline V and J ends were trimmed by 0 bases and 4 bases, with 22 bases remaining between them. This clone was detected only a few times. In the study's own analysis: Estimates of nucleated cell counts were drawn from the amplification of reference gene primers. Using immunoSEQ multiplex PCR, the repertoire was profiled, and TCRdb retains in-frame clones only, with some absent. V, J and clone size were drawn from that table, and D and trimming were deduced from the DNA. The table lists 200,000 to 300,000 clones, roughly nine tenths of them singletons, with around 6.5% in the top ten.

The TCR comes from a man aged 55 to 70 with acute or convalescent COVID-19. The V gene is TRBV4-1, the J gene TRBJ1-5; the D gene is possibly TRBD1 (6 bases). Sequenced material: peripheral blood. CDR3 in amino acids: CASSQEGMGGPIFNQPQHF. CDR3 in DNA: TGCGCCAGCAGCCAAGAGGGGATGGGGGGGCCAATTTTTAATCAGCCCCAGCATTTT.